This TCR beta chain was observed in a study of cytomegalovirus exposure and HLA in healthy donors. In the study overall: Most donors, roughly 82% of over 350 genotyped, fell in the Caucasian-associated ancestry cluster. General study results and limits: Researchers left out some V segments, among them TRBV6-2 and TRBV6-3, as indistinguishable.

In regard to this clone: The antigen is unknown.

Germline V gene sequence: CDR1 MNHEY, CDR2 SVGAGI. This CDR3 comprises 16 residues. The V end lost 2 bases, the J end lost 0 bases, and 8 bases lay between the germline ends. Primers included in the PCR were 60 Vbeta and 13 Jbeta primers. Method: immunoSEQ multiplex PCR; TCRdb's copy keeps in-frame clones and lacks some. The table lists just under 90,000 clones. The specimen sequenced was PBMCs. The chain joins TRBV6-5 to TRBJ1-6; D possibly corresponds to TRBD1 (5 bases). This receptor was identified in a girl aged 5-17 years in good health and CMV-seropositive. CDR3 amino acids: CASSYAGHSYNSPLHF. For the CDR3, the DNA is TGTGCCAGCAGTTACGCAGGGCACTCCTATAATTCACCCCTCCACTTT.